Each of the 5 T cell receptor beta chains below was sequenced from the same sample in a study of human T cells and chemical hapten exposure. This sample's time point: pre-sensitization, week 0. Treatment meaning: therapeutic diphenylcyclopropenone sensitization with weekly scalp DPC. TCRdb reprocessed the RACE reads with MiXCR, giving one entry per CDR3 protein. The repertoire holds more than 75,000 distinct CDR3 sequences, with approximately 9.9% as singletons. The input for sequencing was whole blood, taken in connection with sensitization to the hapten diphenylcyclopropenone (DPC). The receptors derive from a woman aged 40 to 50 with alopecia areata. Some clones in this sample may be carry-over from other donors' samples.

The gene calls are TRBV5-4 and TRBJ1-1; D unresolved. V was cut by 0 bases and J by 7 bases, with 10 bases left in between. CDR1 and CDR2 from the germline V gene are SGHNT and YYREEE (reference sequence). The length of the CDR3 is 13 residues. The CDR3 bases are TGTGCCAGCAGCTTGGGGGCTGATCTTGAAGCTTTCTTT. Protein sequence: CASSLGADLEAFF.

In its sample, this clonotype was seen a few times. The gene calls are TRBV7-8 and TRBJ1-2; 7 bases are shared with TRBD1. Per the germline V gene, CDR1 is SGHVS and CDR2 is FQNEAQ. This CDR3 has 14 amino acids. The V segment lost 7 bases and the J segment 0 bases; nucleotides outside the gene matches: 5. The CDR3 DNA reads TGTGCCAGCACCGGACAGGATCCTAACTATGGCTACACCTTC. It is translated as CASTGQDPNYGYTF.

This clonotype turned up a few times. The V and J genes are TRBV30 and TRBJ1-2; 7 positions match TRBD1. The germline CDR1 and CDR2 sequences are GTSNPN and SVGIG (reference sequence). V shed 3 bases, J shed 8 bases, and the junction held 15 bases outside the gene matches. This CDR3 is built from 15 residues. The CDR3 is CAWRATDREEGGYTF. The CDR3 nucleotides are TGTGCCTGGAGGGCTACTGACAGGGAAGAAGGCGGCTACACCTTC. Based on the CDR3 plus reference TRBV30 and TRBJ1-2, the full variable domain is SQTIHQWPATLVQPVGSPLSLECTVEGTSNPNLYWYRQAAGRGLQLLFYSVGIGQISSEVPQNLSASRPQDRQFILSSKKLLLSDSGFYLCAWRATDREEGGYTFGSGTRLTVV.

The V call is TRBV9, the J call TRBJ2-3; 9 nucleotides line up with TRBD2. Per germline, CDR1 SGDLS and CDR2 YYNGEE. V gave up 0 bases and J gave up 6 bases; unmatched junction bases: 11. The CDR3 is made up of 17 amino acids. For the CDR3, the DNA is TGTGCCAGCAGCGTAGTGGAAAGCGGGGGGCTCTCGGATACGCAGTATTTT. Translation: CASSVVESGGLSDTQYF.

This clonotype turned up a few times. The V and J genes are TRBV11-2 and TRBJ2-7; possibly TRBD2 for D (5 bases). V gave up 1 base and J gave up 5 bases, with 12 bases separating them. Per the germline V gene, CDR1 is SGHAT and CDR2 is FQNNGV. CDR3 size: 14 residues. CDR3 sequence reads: CASSLASREHEQYF. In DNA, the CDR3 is TGTGCCAGCAGCTTAGCTTCTAGGGAGCACGAGCAGTACTTC.